This is a list of T cell receptor beta chains from one sample in a study of blood T cell repertoires in COVID-19. The protocol was immunoSEQ multiplex PCR, while the TCRdb copy is restricted to in-frame clones and leaves out a portion. This sample has roughly 260,000 clones; around nine tenths occur once, and the top ten carry under 3%. The sample taken for sequencing was PBMCs or T cells enriched from blood (not recorded which). The receptors were sampled from a woman aged 18 to 35 who had recovered from COVID-19. CDR3s include the opening cysteine and the closing phenylalanine or tryptophan. Fields, in order: V gene, J gene, clone size, D gene, CDR3 DNA, CDR3 protein. The D gene is left open where the match is weak. Clone size appears in some rows only: once, few, many, or a class for an expanded clone.

v_call: TRBV28; j_call: TRBJ2-3; clone_size: once; d_call: TRBD2; cdr3_nt: TGTGCCAGCAGTTTATCCGGGGGGAGGACTAGCGGGAAGACAGATACGCAGTATTTT; cdr3_aa: CASSLSGGRTSGKTDTQYF
v_call: TRBV28; j_call: TRBJ1-2; clone_size: once; d_call: TRBD1; cdr3_nt: TGTGCCAGCAGTTTAACAGGGGGGGATGGCTACACCTTC; cdr3_aa: CASSLTGGDGYTF
v_call: TRBV7-2; j_call: TRBJ2-1; clone_size: NA; d_call: NA; cdr3_nt: TGTGCCAGCAGCCCGGGGACAAGCCCGGAGGTTGATGAGCAGTTCTTC; cdr3_aa: CASSPGTSPEVDEQFF
v_call: TRBV2; j_call: TRBJ2-3; clone_size: NA; d_call: TRBD2; cdr3_nt: TGTGCCAGCAGAGGGTTAACGGGACTAGCGGGGCCTGGGGATACGCAGTATTTT; cdr3_aa: CASRGLTGLAGPGDTQYF
v_call: TRBV19; j_call: TRBJ1-5; clone_size: NA; d_call: TRBD1; cdr3_nt: TGTGCCAGTAGTATCCTACAGGGGGCCAGTACCCAGCCCCAGCATTTT; cdr3_aa: CASSILQGASTQPQHF
v_call: TRBV2; j_call: TRBJ2-7; clone_size: NA; d_call: TRBD2; cdr3_nt: TGTGCCAGCAGTCCCGGGACTAGCGGCTACGAGCAGTACTTC; cdr3_aa: CASSPGTSGYEQYF
v_call: TRBV30; j_call: TRBJ1-4; clone_size: NA; d_call: TRBD1; cdr3_nt: TGTGCCTGGACAAGAAGACAGGGCCTTACTAATGAAAAACTGTTTTTT; cdr3_aa: CAWTRRQGLTNEKLFF
v_call: TRBV6-1; j_call: TRBJ1-2; clone_size: NA; d_call: NA; cdr3_nt: TGTGCCAGCAGTGAGCTGGGCCGGCGGGAACTCTATGGCTACACCTTC; cdr3_aa: CASSELGRRELYGYTF
v_call: TRBV18; j_call: TRBJ1-1; clone_size: once; d_call: TRBD1; cdr3_nt: TGTGCCAGCTCACCACGGATAGGACAGGGAAATCTGCGCACTGAAGCTTTCTTT; cdr3_aa: CASSPRIGQGNLRTEAFF
v_call: TRBV13; j_call: TRBJ2-1; clone_size: NA; d_call: TRBD2; cdr3_nt: TGTGCCAGCAGCTTATCTTTAGGCACTAGCGGGACTGATGAGCAGTTCTTC; cdr3_aa: CASSLSLGTSGTDEQFF
v_call: TRBV5-4; j_call: TRBJ2-3; clone_size: NA; d_call: NA; cdr3_nt: TGTGCCAGCAGCTTGGAGGCGGGCCTCGGCACAGATACGCAGTATTTT; cdr3_aa: CASSLEAGLGTDTQYF
v_call: TRBV10-1; j_call: TRBJ2-7; clone_size: NA; d_call: NA; cdr3_nt: TGCGCCAGCAGTGCGGGACTGAATGACTACGAGCAGTACTTC; cdr3_aa: CASSAGLNDYEQYF
v_call: TRBV28; j_call: TRBJ2-3; clone_size: NA; d_call: TRBD2; cdr3_nt: TGTGCCAGCAGTGCGCTAGCGGGAGTCAAAGATACGCAGTATTTT; cdr3_aa: CASSALAGVKDTQYF
v_call: TRBV11-2; j_call: TRBJ1-1; clone_size: NA; d_call: NA; cdr3_nt: TGTGCCAGCAGCTCACAGTTGAACACTGAAGCTTTCTTT; cdr3_aa: CASSSQLNTEAFF
v_call: TRBV11-2; j_call: TRBJ1-1; clone_size: NA; d_call: NA; cdr3_nt: TGTGCCAGCAGCAGAGTCAAGCCTGAAGCTTTCTTT; cdr3_aa: CASSRVKPEAFF
v_call: TRBV30; j_call: TRBJ1-1; clone_size: NA; d_call: TRBD1; cdr3_nt: TGTGCCTGTAACAGGGGAGGAGACACTGAAGCTTTCTTT; cdr3_aa: CACNRGGDTEAFF
v_call: TRBV3-1/TRBV3-2; j_call: TRBJ1-5; clone_size: NA; d_call: NA; cdr3_nt: TGTGCCAGCAGCCAATACTCCAATCAGCCCCAGCATTTT; cdr3_aa: CASSQYSNQPQHF
v_call: TRBV5-1; j_call: TRBJ1-1; clone_size: NA; d_call: TRBD1; cdr3_nt: TGCGCCAACAGCTTCAGGGGGCCTGGGACTGAAGCTTTCTTT; cdr3_aa: CANSFRGPGTEAFF
v_call: TRBV18; j_call: TRBJ1-4; clone_size: NA; d_call: NA; cdr3_nt: TGTGCCAGCTCACCGAGGGGGGAAAAACTGTTTTTT; cdr3_aa: CASSPRGEKLFF
v_call: TRBV19; j_call: TRBJ1-5; clone_size: NA; d_call: NA; cdr3_nt: TGTGCCAGTGACGACAGCGACAATCAGCCCCAGCATTTT; cdr3_aa: CASDDSDNQPQHF
v_call: TRBV10-3; j_call: TRBJ1-6; clone_size: NA; d_call: NA; cdr3_nt: TGTGCCATCAGTGAGACGCCACAGGGTTCACCCCTCCACTTT; cdr3_aa: CAISETPQGSPLHF
v_call: TRBV30; j_call: TRBJ1-1; clone_size: NA; d_call: NA; cdr3_nt: TGTGCCTGGAGTTGGGCCCTCGGGATGCAAGCTTTCTTT; cdr3_aa: CAWSWALGMQAFF
v_call: TRBV19; j_call: TRBJ1-5; clone_size: NA; d_call: TRBD1; cdr3_nt: TGTGCCAGTAGAATCACAGGGGGCCTTTATAGCAATCAGCCCCAGCATTTT; cdr3_aa: CASRITGGLYSNQPQHF
v_call: TRBV11-3; j_call: TRBJ1-6; clone_size: NA; d_call: NA; cdr3_nt: TGTGCCAGCAGCTTAGTAGCCAGCAATTCACCCCTCCACTTT; cdr3_aa: CASSLVASNSPLHF
v_call: TRBV10-3; j_call: TRBJ1-5; clone_size: NA; d_call: NA; cdr3_nt: TGTGCCATCAGTGAGTCTGGCGGGGACAATCAGCCCCAGCATTTT; cdr3_aa: CAISESGGDNQPQHF
v_call: TRBV5-1; j_call: TRBJ1-1; clone_size: once; d_call: TRBD1; cdr3_nt: TGCGCCAGCAGCCAGGGGGCGAACACTGAAGCTTTCTTT; cdr3_aa: CASSQGANTEAFF
v_call: TRBV2; j_call: TRBJ1-5; clone_size: NA; d_call: TRBD1; cdr3_nt: TGTGCCAGCAGCGACGGGACAGCAGACAATCAGCCCCAGCATTTT; cdr3_aa: CASSDGTADNQPQHF
v_call: TRBV7-9; j_call: TRBJ1-2; clone_size: many; d_call: NA; cdr3_nt: TGTGCCAGCAGCTTAGGTTCTGGAGGGAATGGCTACACCTTC; cdr3_aa: CASSLGSGGNGYTF
v_call: TRBV6-1; j_call: TRBJ2-5; clone_size: NA; d_call: NA; cdr3_nt: TGTGCCAGCAGGATTCAGGGAAATGCCGGGGAGACCCAGTACTTC; cdr3_aa: CASRIQGNAGETQYF
v_call: TRBV25-1; j_call: TRBJ1-2; clone_size: few; d_call: NA; cdr3_nt: TGTGCCAGCAGTACAGAGACCAAGGCGTATGGCTACACCTTC; cdr3_aa: CASSTETKAYGYTF
v_call: TRBV9; j_call: TRBJ2-6; clone_size: NA; d_call: NA; cdr3_nt: TGTGCCAGCAGCGCGGGTTTAGGTTTTTCTGGGGCCAACGTCCTGACTTTC; cdr3_aa: CASSAGLGFSGANVLTF
v_call: TRBV4-1; j_call: TRBJ1-1; clone_size: NA; d_call: TRBD1; cdr3_nt: TGCGCCAGCAGCCCGGACAGGGTTCAGGCTTTCTTT; cdr3_aa: CASSPDRVQAFF
v_call: TRBV14; j_call: TRBJ1-1; clone_size: few; d_call: NA; cdr3_nt: TGTGCCAGCAGCCGAGACTGGGGAGGCACTGAAGCTTTCTTT; cdr3_aa: CASSRDWGGTEAFF
v_call: TRBV5-1; j_call: TRBJ1-1; clone_size: NA; d_call: TRBD1; cdr3_nt: TGCGCCAGCAGCTTCAACAGGGGGAACACTGAAGCTTTCTTT; cdr3_aa: CASSFNRGNTEAFF
v_call: TRBV2; j_call: TRBJ2-3; clone_size: once; d_call: TRBD1; cdr3_nt: TGTGCCACCAGAGGCACTAGGGGGCCAGATACGCAGTATTTT; cdr3_aa: CATRGTRGPDTQYF
v_call: TRBV18; j_call: TRBJ1-2; clone_size: few; d_call: TRBD1; cdr3_nt: TGTGCCAGCTCACCGTCCAGGGGGATCGGCTACACCTTC; cdr3_aa: CASSPSRGIGYTF
v_call: TRBV5-4; j_call: TRBJ2-7; clone_size: NA; d_call: TRBD1; cdr3_nt: TGTGCCAGCCATATACAGGGGAACCACGAGCAGTACTTC; cdr3_aa: CASHIQGNHEQYF
v_call: TRBV5-8; j_call: TRBJ1-1; clone_size: NA; d_call: NA; cdr3_nt: TGTGCCAGCACCTTAGGGGGCACTGAAGCTTTCTTT; cdr3_aa: CASTLGGTEAFF
v_call: TRBV9; j_call: TRBJ2-3; clone_size: NA; d_call: NA; cdr3_nt: TGTGCCAGCAGCGCCGGGACTAGCACAGATACGCAGTATTTT; cdr3_aa: CASSAGTSTDTQYF
v_call: TRBV24-1; j_call: TRBJ1-2; clone_size: few; d_call: NA; cdr3_nt: TGTGCCACCAGTGATTCGATGACAGTTAACTATGGCTACACCTTC; cdr3_aa: CATSDSMTVNYGYTF
v_call: TRBV2; j_call: TRBJ1-1; clone_size: NA; d_call: TRBD1; cdr3_nt: TGTGCCAGCAGTGGGTTGGGACAGAAAAACACTGAAGCTTTCTTT; cdr3_aa: CASSGLGQKNTEAFF
v_call: TRBV6-5; j_call: TRBJ2-7; clone_size: NA; d_call: NA; cdr3_nt: TGTGCCAGCCGGACAGACCTCTACGAGCAGTACTTC; cdr3_aa: CASRTDLYEQYF
v_call: TRBV5-4; j_call: TRBJ2-1; clone_size: NA; d_call: TRBD2; cdr3_nt: TGTGCCAGCAGTACTGGGGGGGAGTTTCCCCATGAGCAGTTCTTC; cdr3_aa: CASSTGGEFPHEQFF